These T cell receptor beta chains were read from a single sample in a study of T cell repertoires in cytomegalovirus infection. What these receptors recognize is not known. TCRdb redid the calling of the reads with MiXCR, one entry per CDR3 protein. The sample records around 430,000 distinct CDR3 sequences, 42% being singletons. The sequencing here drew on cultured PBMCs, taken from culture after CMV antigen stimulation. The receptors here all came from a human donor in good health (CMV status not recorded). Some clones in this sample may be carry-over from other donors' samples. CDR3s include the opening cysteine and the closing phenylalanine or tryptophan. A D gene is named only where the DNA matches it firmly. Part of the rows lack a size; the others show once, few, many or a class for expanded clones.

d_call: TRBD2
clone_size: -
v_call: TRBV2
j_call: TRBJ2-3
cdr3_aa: CASQPTAGGPDTQYF
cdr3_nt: TGTGCCAGCCAGCCGACAGCGGGAGGTCCGGATACGCAGTATTTT

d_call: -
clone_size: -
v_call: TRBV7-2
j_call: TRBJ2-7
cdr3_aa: CASSSGGWTYEQYF
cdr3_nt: TGTGCCAGCAGCTCCGGGGGTTGGACCTACGAGCAGTACTTC

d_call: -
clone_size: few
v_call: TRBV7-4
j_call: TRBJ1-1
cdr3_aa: CASSLGPQAFF
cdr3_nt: TGTGCCAGCAGCTTGGGGCCACAAGCTTTCTTT

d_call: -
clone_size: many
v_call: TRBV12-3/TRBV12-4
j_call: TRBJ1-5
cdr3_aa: CASRPYGTRGNQPQHF
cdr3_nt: TGTGCCAGCAGACCATACGGGACCCGTGGCAATCAGCCCCAGCATTTT

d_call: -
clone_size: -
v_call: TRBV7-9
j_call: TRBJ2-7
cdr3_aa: CASSLVDTRPLEQYF
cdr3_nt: TGTGCCAGCAGCTTAGTGGACACCCGCCCCTTGGAGCAGTACTTC

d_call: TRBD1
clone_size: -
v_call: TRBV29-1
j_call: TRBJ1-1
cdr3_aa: CSGIRGFGTEAFF
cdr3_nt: TGCAGCGGTATCAGGGGGTTTGGCACTGAAGCTTTCTTT

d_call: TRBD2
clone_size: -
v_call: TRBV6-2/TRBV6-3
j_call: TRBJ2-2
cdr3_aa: CASSYRMGLAYNTGELFF
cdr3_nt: TGTGCCAGCAGTTACCGAATGGGACTAGCGTATAACACCGGGGAGCTGTTTTTT

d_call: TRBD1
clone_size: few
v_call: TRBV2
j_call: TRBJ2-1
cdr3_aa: CASSSTGGSVEQFF
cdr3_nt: TGTGCCAGCAGTTCGACAGGGGGCTCGGTTGAGCAGTTCTTC

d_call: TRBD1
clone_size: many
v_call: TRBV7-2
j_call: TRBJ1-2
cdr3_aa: CASSLSRGRLANYGYTF
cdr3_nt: TGTGCCAGCAGCTTAAGTAGGGGGCGCCTTGCTAACTATGGCTACACCTTC

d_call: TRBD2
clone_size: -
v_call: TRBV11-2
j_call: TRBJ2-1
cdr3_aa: CASSLRKGTSGNNEQFF
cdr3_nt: TGTGCCAGCAGCCTCCGTAAAGGGACTAGCGGAAACAATGAGCAGTTCTTC

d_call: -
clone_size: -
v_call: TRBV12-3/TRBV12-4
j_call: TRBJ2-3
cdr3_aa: CASSFNRDGNQPQYF
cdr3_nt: TGTGCCAGCAGTTTTAACAGGGACGGCAATCAGCCCCAGTATTTT